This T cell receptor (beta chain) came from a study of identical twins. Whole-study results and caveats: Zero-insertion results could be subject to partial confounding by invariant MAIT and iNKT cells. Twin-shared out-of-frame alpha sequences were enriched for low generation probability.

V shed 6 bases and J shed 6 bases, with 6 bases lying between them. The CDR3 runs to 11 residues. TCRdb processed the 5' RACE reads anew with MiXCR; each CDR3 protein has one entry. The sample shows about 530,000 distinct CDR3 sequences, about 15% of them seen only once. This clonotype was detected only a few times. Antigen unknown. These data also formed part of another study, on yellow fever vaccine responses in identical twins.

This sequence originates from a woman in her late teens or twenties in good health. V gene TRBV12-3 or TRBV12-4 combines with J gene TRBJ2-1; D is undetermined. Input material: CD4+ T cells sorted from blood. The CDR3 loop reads CASRKTNEQFF. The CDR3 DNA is TGTGCCAGCAGAAAGACCAATGAGCAGTTCTTC.